This T cell receptor (beta chain) was sequenced for a study of blood T cell repertoires in COVID-19. The germline CDR1 and CDR2 sequences are GTSNPN and SVGIG (reference sequence). The CDR3 consists of 12 residues. V was pared by 0 bases and J by 6 bases, with 9 bases between. Assay used: immunoSEQ multiplex PCR; TCRdb lists only in-frame clones, some missing. The table includes 200,000 to 300,000 clones, around nine tenths detected once. Sequenced sample: PBMCs or T cells enriched from blood (not recorded which). The TCR was taken from a woman aged 18-29 years who had recovered from COVID-19. J is TRBJ2-7 and V is TRBV30; D not certain. CDR3 DNA sequence: TGTGCCTGGAGTGTATTGCCGGGCGAGCAGTACTTC. Translation: CAWSVLPGEQYF.